This TCR beta chain emerged from a study of blood T cell repertoires in COVID-19. Across the study: The study drew acute and convalescent COVID-19 samples from the United States, Italy and Spain.

CDR3 length equals 16 residues. Germline CDR1 SGHTA, CDR2 FQGNSA. V shed 1 base and J shed 0 bases, with 7 bases lying between them. The sample holds one count of this clone. The assay was immunoSEQ multiplex PCR, and TCRdb's table has in-frame clones only and misses some. The table lists fewer than 200,000 clones, about 86% of them singletons, with roughly 20% in the top ten. The material sequenced was peripheral blood. The clonotype was recovered from a man aged 65-85 years with active or convalescent COVID-19. This rearrangement joins TRBV7-2 to TRBJ2-6; a possible D gene is TRBD2 (5 bases). The CDR3 sequence: CASSLGGISGANVLTF. DNA of the CDR3: TGTGCCAGCAGCTTAGGAGGGATCTCTGGGGCCAACGTCCTGACTTTC.